This is a list of T cell receptor beta chains from one sample in a study of low-dose radiotherapy and immunotherapy resistance in tumors. From the reads, TCRdb called clonotypes with MiXCR, one entry per CDR3 protein. The data hold fewer than 90,000 distinct CDR3 sequences, with approximately 20% observed a single time. Sequenced material: PBMCs, taken before treatment. The receptors shown here come from a male donor with prostate cancer. CDR3s include the opening cysteine and the closing phenylalanine or tryptophan. A D gene is named only where the DNA matches it firmly. Size is stated for part of the rows, as once, few or many counts, or as a class when the clone is expanded.

len: 14
j_gene: TRBJ1-1
d_gene: NA
v_gene: TRBV5-1
abundance: many
CDR3aa: CASSLESASWTAFF
CDR3nt: TGCGCCAGCAGCTTGGAATCGGCTAGTTGGACAGCTTTCTTT

len: 15
j_gene: TRBJ2-5
d_gene: NA
v_gene: TRBV5-5
abundance: NA
CDR3aa: CASSLAGSEAETQYF
CDR3nt: TGTGCCAGCAGCTTGGCGGGCAGCGAGGCGGAGACCCAGTACTTC

len: 13
j_gene: TRBJ2-1
d_gene: TRBD2
v_gene: TRBV6-1
abundance: few
CDR3aa: CASASGRGNEQFF
CDR3nt: TGTGCCAGCGCTAGCGGGAGGGGCAATGAGCAGTTCTTC

len: 18
j_gene: TRBJ2-7
d_gene: TRBD2
v_gene: TRBV5-1
abundance: NA
CDR3aa: CASSQRGSSGGAMGEQYF
CDR3nt: TGCGCCAGCAGCCAAAGAGGATCTAGCGGGGGGGCTATGGGTGAGCAGTACTTC

len: 17
j_gene: TRBJ2-5
d_gene: TRBD2
v_gene: TRBV11-2
abundance: few
CDR3aa: CASSQRTSGRTQETQYF
CDR3nt: TGTGCCAGCAGCCAAAGGACTAGCGGGAGGACCCAAGAGACCCAGTACTTC

len: 13
j_gene: TRBJ2-1
d_gene: NA
v_gene: TRBV7-3
abundance: many
CDR3aa: CASSWGQANEQFF
CDR3nt: TGTGCCAGCAGCTGGGGGCAAGCGAATGAGCAGTTCTTC

len: 13
j_gene: TRBJ1-1
d_gene: TRBD1
v_gene: TRBV2
abundance: many
CDR3aa: CARGTAMNTEAFF
CDR3nt: TGTGCCAGGGGGACAGCCATGAACACTGAAGCTTTCTTT

len: 15
j_gene: TRBJ2-1
d_gene: NA
v_gene: TRBV7-2
abundance: NA
CDR3aa: CASSLSAGQNNEQFF
CDR3nt: TGTGCCAGCAGCTTATCGGCAGGGCAAAACAATGAGCAGTTCTTC

len: 14
j_gene: TRBJ2-1
d_gene: TRBD1
v_gene: TRBV7-9
abundance: many
CDR3aa: CASSLAFRDRGGFF
CDR3nt: TGTGCCAGCAGCTTAGCCTTCCGGGACAGGGGAGGGTTCTTC

len: 13
j_gene: TRBJ2-5
d_gene: NA
v_gene: TRBV19
abundance: many
CDR3aa: CASRKTVQETQYF
CDR3nt: TGTGCCAGTAGAAAGACAGTCCAAGAGACCCAGTACTTC

len: 13
j_gene: TRBJ2-7
d_gene: TRBD2
v_gene: TRBV2
abundance: many
CDR3aa: CASSPLSGYEQYF
CDR3nt: TGTGCCAGCAGTCCCCTTAGCGGGTACGAGCAGTACTTC

len: 16
j_gene: TRBJ2-2
d_gene: TRBD2
v_gene: TRBV28
abundance: many
CDR3aa: CASSSPSTSGSGELFF
CDR3nt: TGTGCCAGCAGTTCACCAAGTACTAGCGGGAGCGGGGAGCTGTTTTTT

len: 13
j_gene: TRBJ1-2
d_gene: NA
v_gene: TRBV25-1
abundance: many
CDR3aa: CASSESGGGGYTF
CDR3nt: TGTGCCAGCAGTGAATCCGGGGGGGGAGGCTACACCTTC

len: 15
j_gene: TRBJ1-5
d_gene: NA
v_gene: TRBV9
abundance: many
CDR3aa: CASSVDGGTNQPQHF
CDR3nt: TGTGCCAGCAGCGTAGATGGGGGCACCAATCAGCCCCAGCATTTT

len: 14
j_gene: TRBJ2-6
d_gene: NA
v_gene: TRBV12-3/TRBV12-4
abundance: NA
CDR3aa: CASSFSAGANVLTF
CDR3nt: TGTGCCAGCAGTTTCAGTGCCGGGGCCAACGTCCTGACTTTC

len: 17
j_gene: TRBJ1-1
d_gene: NA
v_gene: TRBV27
abundance: many
CDR3aa: CASSHRVGGVMNTEAFF
CDR3nt: TGTGCCAGCAGTCACAGGGTAGGTGGGGTTATGAACACTGAAGCTTTCTTT

len: 14
j_gene: TRBJ2-3
d_gene: TRBD2
v_gene: TRBV29-1
abundance: many
CDR3aa: CSVVRGGSTDTQYF
CDR3nt: TGCAGCGTTGTGCGGGGGGGGTCCACAGATACGCAGTATTTT

len: 16
j_gene: TRBJ2-1
d_gene: TRBD1
v_gene: TRBV18
abundance: many
CDR3aa: CASSLQQGGSYNEQFF
CDR3nt: TGTGCCAGCTCTCTACAACAGGGGGGATCCTACAATGAGCAGTTCTTC

len: 14
j_gene: TRBJ1-5
d_gene: TRBD1
v_gene: TRBV20-1
abundance: many
CDR3aa: CSAKIGTANQPQHF
CDR3nt: TGCAGTGCCAAAATCGGGACAGCAAATCAGCCCCAGCATTTT

len: 17
j_gene: TRBJ2-5
d_gene: TRBD2
v_gene: TRBV5-4
abundance: many
CDR3aa: CASSYAPGLAGGETQYF
CDR3nt: TGTGCCAGCAGCTATGCCCCGGGACTAGCGGGAGGAGAGACCCAGTACTTC

len: 14
j_gene: TRBJ2-1
d_gene: TRBD2
v_gene: TRBV14
abundance: many
CDR3aa: CASSTGLAGLPGFF
CDR3nt: TGTGCCAGCAGCACGGGACTAGCGGGACTCCCGGGGTTCTTC

len: 15
j_gene: TRBJ2-7
d_gene: TRBD1
v_gene: TRBV9
abundance: many
CDR3aa: CASSAGTGTFYEQYF
CDR3nt: TGTGCCAGCAGCGCCGGGACAGGGACGTTCTACGAGCAGTACTTC

len: 13
j_gene: TRBJ2-7
d_gene: NA
v_gene: TRBV30
abundance: NA
CDR3aa: CAWSRGNNYEQYF
CDR3nt: TGTGCCTGGAGCCGAGGGAATAACTACGAGCAGTACTTC

len: 17
j_gene: TRBJ1-1
d_gene: TRBD1
v_gene: TRBV13
abundance: many
CDR3aa: CASSLVGTGELTTEAFF
CDR3nt: TGTGCCAGCAGCTTAGTGGGGACAGGGGAATTGACGACTGAAGCTTTCTTT

len: 16
j_gene: TRBJ2-4
d_gene: NA
v_gene: TRBV21-1
abundance: many
CDR3aa: CARNDRHCKESDIQYF
CDR3nt: TGTGCCAGAAATGACCGCCATTGCAAGGAGAGTGACATTCAGTACTTC

len: 14
j_gene: TRBJ2-7
d_gene: NA
v_gene: TRBV12-3/TRBV12-4
abundance: many
CDR3aa: CASRPPGGSYEQYF
CDR3nt: TGTGCCAGCAGGCCTCCCGGGGGATCCTACGAGCAGTACTTC